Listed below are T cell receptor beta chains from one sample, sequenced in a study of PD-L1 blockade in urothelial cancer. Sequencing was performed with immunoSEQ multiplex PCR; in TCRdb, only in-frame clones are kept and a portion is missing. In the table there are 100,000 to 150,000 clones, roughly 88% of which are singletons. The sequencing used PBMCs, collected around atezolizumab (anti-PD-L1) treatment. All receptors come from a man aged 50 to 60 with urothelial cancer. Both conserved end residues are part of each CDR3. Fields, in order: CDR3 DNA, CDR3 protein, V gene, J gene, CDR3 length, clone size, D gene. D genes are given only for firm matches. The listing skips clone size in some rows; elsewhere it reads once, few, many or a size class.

CDR3nt: TGTGCCAGCAGCTTACAGCTCCCCCCAGGCAATGAGCAGTTCTTC
CDR3aa: CASSLQLPPGNEQFF
v_gene: TRBV7-2
j_gene: TRBJ2-1
len: 15
abundance: .
d_gene: .

CDR3nt: TGTGCCAGCAGCACCCTAGGGACAGGGAAGGGCGAGCAGTTCTTC
CDR3aa: CASSTLGTGKGEQFF
v_gene: TRBV7-2
j_gene: TRBJ2-1
len: 15
abundance: .
d_gene: TRBD1

CDR3nt: TGTGCCAGCTCACCACGGGACAGGGGGGTAAGCAATCAGCCCCAGCATTTT
CDR3aa: CASSPRDRGVSNQPQHF
v_gene: TRBV18
j_gene: TRBJ1-5
len: 17
abundance: .
d_gene: TRBD1

CDR3nt: TGTGCCAGCAGCCGGTCCTCCCCGTCTTACGAGCAGTACTTC
CDR3aa: CASSRSSPSYEQYF
v_gene: TRBV6-1
j_gene: TRBJ2-7
len: 14
abundance: .
d_gene: .

CDR3nt: TGTGCCAGCAGCCCGTTACGGACAGGGAAGTACACTGAAGCTTTCTTT
CDR3aa: CASSPLRTGKYTEAFF
v_gene: TRBV5-4
j_gene: TRBJ1-1
len: 16
abundance: .
d_gene: TRBD1

CDR3nt: TGTGCCAGCAGCTTTCGAGGGAGCAATGAGCAGTTCTTC
CDR3aa: CASSFRGSNEQFF
v_gene: TRBV11-3
j_gene: TRBJ2-1
len: 13
abundance: .
d_gene: .

CDR3nt: TGTGCCAGCAGCTTACGAGTGAATAATGAAAAACTGTTTTTT
CDR3aa: CASSLRVNNEKLFF
v_gene: TRBV7-9
j_gene: TRBJ1-4
len: 14
abundance: few
d_gene: .

CDR3nt: TGCGCCAGCAGCTCCCAGGCGTTGGCGAGCCATGGTGAGCAGTTCTTC
CDR3aa: CASSSQALASHGEQFF
v_gene: TRBV5-1
j_gene: TRBJ2-1
len: 16
abundance: once
d_gene: .

CDR3nt: TGTGCCAGTAGTCTGTTGGCTAGCGGGAGCGATGAGCAGTTCTTC
CDR3aa: CASSLLASGSDEQFF
v_gene: TRBV19
j_gene: TRBJ2-1
len: 15
abundance: .
d_gene: TRBD2

CDR3nt: TGTGCCAGTAGCCCCTGGGGCGTGGCAGGGATGAATACGCAGTATTTT
CDR3aa: CASSPWGVAGMNTQYF
v_gene: TRBV19
j_gene: TRBJ2-3
len: 16
abundance: .
d_gene: .

CDR3nt: TGTGCCATCAGTGAGCCGCTGGGACTAACTTACAATGAGCAGTTCTTC
CDR3aa: CAISEPLGLTYNEQFF
v_gene: TRBV10-3
j_gene: TRBJ2-1
len: 16
abundance: .
d_gene: TRBD2

CDR3nt: TGTGCCAGCAGGGACTCCACTTCGGGCGGGAGTTACAATGAGCAGTTCTTC
CDR3aa: CASRDSTSGGSYNEQFF
v_gene: TRBV28
j_gene: TRBJ2-1
len: 17
abundance: .
d_gene: TRBD2

CDR3nt: TGTGCCAGCAGCGGCAGGGGAGGCAATCAGCCCCAGCATTTT
CDR3aa: CASSGRGGNQPQHF
v_gene: TRBV28
j_gene: TRBJ1-5
len: 14
abundance: .
d_gene: .

CDR3nt: TGTGCCAGCAGCTCGCCCCCAGGGGGCACGCAGTATTTT
CDR3aa: CASSSPPGGTQYF
v_gene: TRBV7-3
j_gene: TRBJ2-3
len: 13
abundance: few
d_gene: TRBD1

CDR3nt: TGTGCCAGCTCACCCGACCGGGACAGGGGCTCCTACGAGCAGTACTTC
CDR3aa: CASSPDRDRGSYEQYF
v_gene: TRBV18
j_gene: TRBJ2-7
len: 16
abundance: .
d_gene: TRBD1

CDR3nt: TGTGCCAGCAGCTTAGACGGCGGGAAGAACACCGGGGAGCTGTTTTTT
CDR3aa: CASSLDGGKNTGELFF
v_gene: TRBV11-2
j_gene: TRBJ2-2
len: 16
abundance: .
d_gene: .

CDR3nt: TGTGCCAGCAGGAAACACAGGGACTATGGCTACACCTTC
CDR3aa: CASRKHRDYGYTF
v_gene: TRBV6-5
j_gene: TRBJ1-2
len: 13
abundance: .
d_gene: .

CDR3nt: TGTGCCAGCAGCCCGGTGGGACAATGGGGTCCCCTCCACTTT
CDR3aa: CASSPVGQWGPLHF
v_gene: TRBV7-2
j_gene: TRBJ1-6
len: 14
abundance: .
d_gene: .

CDR3nt: TGTGCCAGCAGTCAAACGAACACCGGGGAGCTGTTTTTT
CDR3aa: CASSQTNTGELFF
v_gene: TRBV27
j_gene: TRBJ2-2
len: 13
abundance: .
d_gene: .

CDR3nt: TGTGCCTGGAGTGTAAGCCCCCTTTATAATACGCAGTATTTT
CDR3aa: CAWSVSPLYNTQYF
v_gene: TRBV30
j_gene: TRBJ2-3
len: 14
abundance: .
d_gene: .

CDR3nt: TGTGCCAGCAGCCGAGGACAGGGAGTTGGCTACACCTTC
CDR3aa: CASSRGQGVGYTF
v_gene: TRBV14
j_gene: TRBJ1-2
len: 13
abundance: .
d_gene: TRBD1

CDR3nt: TGTGCCAGCGGGCCTTCAGGGGTCGTCGCTGAAGCTTTCTTT
CDR3aa: CASGPSGVVAEAFF
v_gene: TRBV2
j_gene: TRBJ1-1
len: 14
abundance: few
d_gene: .

CDR3nt: TGTGCCACCAGCAGAGATAGGGGTAGTTCCACTGAAGCTTTCTTT
CDR3aa: CATSRDRGSSTEAFF
v_gene: TRBV15
j_gene: TRBJ1-1
len: 15
abundance: .
d_gene: .

CDR3nt: TGTGCCAGTAGATTGACACGGGAAGGAAAACTGTTTTTT
CDR3aa: CASRLTREGKLFF
v_gene: TRBV19
j_gene: TRBJ1-4
len: 13
abundance: once
d_gene: .

CDR3nt: TGTGCCAGCAGCTTAGGAGGGATTACTGAAGCTTTCTTT
CDR3aa: CASSLGGITEAFF
v_gene: TRBV11-2
j_gene: TRBJ1-1
len: 13
abundance: .
d_gene: .

CDR3nt: TGTGCCAGCAGCGGGGACAGGGGACACTATGGCTACACCTTC
CDR3aa: CASSGDRGHYGYTF
v_gene: TRBV7-3
j_gene: TRBJ1-2
len: 14
abundance: .
d_gene: TRBD1

CDR3nt: TGTGCCAGCAGTGACAGGTACCCCTCTGGAAACACCATATATTTT
CDR3aa: CASSDRYPSGNTIYF
v_gene: TRBV6-1
j_gene: TRBJ1-3
len: 15
abundance: .
d_gene: .

CDR3nt: TGTGCCTGGAGCATATCGGGGTTCGGTGAAGCTTTCTTT
CDR3aa: CAWSISGFGEAFF
v_gene: TRBV30
j_gene: TRBJ1-1
len: 13
abundance: .
d_gene: .

CDR3nt: TGTGCCAGTACTCGGACAGGGGAAGAGACCCAGTACTTC
CDR3aa: CASTRTGEETQYF
v_gene: TRBV19
j_gene: TRBJ2-5
len: 13
abundance: .
d_gene: TRBD1

CDR3nt: TGTGCCTGGAGCCGTTTAGCGGGAGGGGGCGGCGGGGAGCTGTTTTTT
CDR3aa: CAWSRLAGGGGGELFF
v_gene: TRBV30
j_gene: TRBJ2-2
len: 16
abundance: .
d_gene: TRBD2

CDR3nt: TGTGCCAGTAGCCCGATCTCGGGACAGGAGTCCGGGAGGGGCTACACCTTC
CDR3aa: CASSPISGQESGRGYTF
v_gene: TRBV19
j_gene: TRBJ1-2
len: 17
abundance: .
d_gene: TRBD1

CDR3nt: TGTGCCAGCAGCTTATTGGGGGGGAGTAGCGGTGGCGGGGAGCTGTTTTTT
CDR3aa: CASSLLGGSSGGGELFF
v_gene: TRBV11-2
j_gene: TRBJ2-2
len: 17
abundance: .
d_gene: TRBD2

CDR3nt: TGCGCCAGCAGCGCGGGAGAGACCCACTGGGGCACAGATACGCAGTATTTT
CDR3aa: CASSAGETHWGTDTQYF
v_gene: TRBV5-1
j_gene: TRBJ2-3
len: 17
abundance: once
d_gene: TRBD2

CDR3nt: TGCGCCAGCAGCTCGACCGGGACAGGGATGGAGGGCTACACCTTC
CDR3aa: CASSSTGTGMEGYTF
v_gene: TRBV5-1
j_gene: TRBJ1-2
len: 15
abundance: .
d_gene: TRBD1

CDR3nt: TGTGCCTGGAGTGTACAGTCCGAGCAGTACTTC
CDR3aa: CAWSVQSEQYF
v_gene: TRBV30
j_gene: TRBJ2-7
len: 11
abundance: .
d_gene: .

CDR3nt: TGTGCCAGCAGCTTAACCTCGGGGGGGAGCACAGATACGCAGTATTTT
CDR3aa: CASSLTSGGSTDTQYF
v_gene: TRBV11-2
j_gene: TRBJ2-3
len: 16
abundance: once
d_gene: TRBD2

CDR3nt: TGTGCCAGCAGCCAAGATTCGGGACTGTACACAGATACGCAGTATTTT
CDR3aa: CASSQDSGLYTDTQYF
v_gene: TRBV14
j_gene: TRBJ2-3
len: 16
abundance: few
d_gene: .

CDR3nt: TGTGCCAGCAGCCCCAGACTAGCGGGAGTCTACGAGCAGTACTTC
CDR3aa: CASSPRLAGVYEQYF
v_gene: TRBV7-9
j_gene: TRBJ2-7
len: 15
abundance: .
d_gene: TRBD2

CDR3nt: TGTGCCAGCAGGCTCCGGACTAGCGGGAGCAATGAGCAGTTCTTC
CDR3aa: CASRLRTSGSNEQFF
v_gene: TRBV7-2
j_gene: TRBJ2-1
len: 15
abundance: .
d_gene: TRBD2

CDR3nt: TGTGCCAGTTCCAGGGATGGCAATCAGCCCCAGCATTTT
CDR3aa: CASSRDGNQPQHF
v_gene: TRBV19
j_gene: TRBJ1-5
len: 13
abundance: .
d_gene: .

CDR3nt: TGCAGTGCTAGGGAGGTTGAGACCCAGTACTTC
CDR3aa: CSAREVETQYF
v_gene: TRBV20-1
j_gene: TRBJ2-5
len: 11
abundance: .
d_gene: .

CDR3nt: TGTGCCAGCAGTTCCCGACAGGGGGCTTTGTACGAGCAGTACTTC
CDR3aa: CASSSRQGALYEQYF
v_gene: TRBV28
j_gene: TRBJ2-7
len: 15
abundance: .
d_gene: TRBD1

CDR3nt: TGTGCCAGCAGCTTTGATCCGGGGGGACGGGAGCAGTACTTC
CDR3aa: CASSFDPGGREQYF
v_gene: TRBV11-1
j_gene: TRBJ2-7
len: 14
abundance: .
d_gene: TRBD2

CDR3nt: TGCGCCAGCAGCCAGGGCCCGGACGGCGGACTAGCGGTCACAGATACGCAGTATTTT
CDR3aa: CASSQGPDGGLAVTDTQYF
v_gene: TRBV4-1
j_gene: TRBJ2-3
len: 19
abundance: once
d_gene: TRBD2

CDR3nt: TGCGCCAGCAGTGAGGCCGGGAGGGCCTGGGGTGAGCAGTTCTTC
CDR3aa: CASSEAGRAWGEQFF
v_gene: TRBV10-1
j_gene: TRBJ2-1
len: 15
abundance: .
d_gene: TRBD2